The next 21 T cell receptor beta chains were all read from a single sample in a study of T cell repertoires in cytomegalovirus infection (dated by TCRdb to the late 2010s). For these receptors, no antigen is known. Explained via the paper, the treatment or condition label denotes: in vitro stimulation with specific CMV peptide epitopes to enrich CMV-specific T cells. TCRdb records Illumina HiSeq 1500 as the sequencer. TCRdb took the public reads, trimmed them with fastp at Q25, ran MiXCR for clone calling and kept in-frame beta chains. When rows share a CDR3 protein, they turn into one entry using the most common DNA and genes. This sample gives 50,000 to 60,000 distinct CDR3 sequences in total; less than 20% of them show up just once. Jointly, the top ten make up roughly 75% of the sample. This material consisted of CD8+ T cells from cultured PBMCs, taken from culture after CMV antigen stimulation. The receptors were gathered from a human donor in good health (CMV status not recorded). Some clones in this sample may be carry-over from other donors' samples.

V gene TRBV4-1 combines with J gene TRBJ2-7, with D possibly matching TRBD2 (5 bases). CDR3 length: 16 amino acids. V dropped 0 bases and J dropped 2 bases, with 14 bases sitting between them. The germline gives CDR1 MGHRA, CDR2 YSYEKL. As DNA, the CDR3 is TGCGCCAGCAGCCAAGATGAGGGCAGGTTTACCTACGAGCAGTACTTC. This codes for CASSQDEGRFTYEQYF.

This clonotype turned up a few times. V is TRBV7-9 and J is TRBJ2-3, with 12 nucleotides matching TRBD2. The CDR3 covers 16 residues. The germline V gene has CDR1 SEHNR and CDR2 FQNEAQ (reference sequence). V was clipped by 2 bases and J by 2 bases; unmatched bases: 2. CDR3 region: CASSLTSGGPTDTQYF. The CDR3, as DNA: TGTGCCAGCAGCTTAACTAGCGGGGGGCCCACAGATACGCAGTATTTT.

The rearrangement links TRBV7-9 to TRBJ1-2; D perhaps matches TRBD1 (5 bases). The CDR3 has 15 residues. The ends were cut back, 5 bases at V and 3 bases at J, with 16 bases in the middle. Germline V gene lookup returns CDR1 SEHNR and CDR2 FQNEAQ (reference sequence). The CDR3 loop reads CASSPPDRSHYGYTF. In nucleotides, the CDR3 is TGTGCCAGCAGCCCACCTGACAGAAGTCACTATGGCTACACCTTC.

This clonotype has more than one count but fewer than ten. The chain links TRBV5-6 to TRBJ2-7; D remains unclear. The V end lost 4 bases, the J end lost 3 bases, and 17 bases lay between the germline ends. Germline lookup yields CDR1 SGHDT and CDR2 YYEEEE. The length of the CDR3 is 15 residues. For the CDR3, the DNA is TGTGCCAGCAGCAAGGACGGGTTCTCACTCTACGAGCAGTACTTC. Its protein is CASSKDGFSLYEQYF. The whole variable domain, filled in from reference TRBV5-6 and TRBJ2-7, reads DAGVTQSPTHLIKTRGQQVTLRCSPKSGHDTVSWYQQALGQGPQFIFQYYEEEERQRGNFPDRFSGHQFPNYSSELNVNALLLGDSALYLCASSKDGFSLYEQYFGPGTRLTVT.

The V call is TRBV6-2 or TRBV6-3, the J call TRBJ1-1; tentative D call: TRBD1 (5 bases). This CDR3 is built from 17 residues. Germline V gene sequence: CDR1 MNHEY, CDR2 SVGEGT. Deletions cut 0 bases from V and 0 bases from J, with 14 bases between. The CDR3 reads CASSYSKTDRVNTEAFF. In nucleotides, the CDR3 is TGTGCCAGCAGTTACTCCAAGACAGATAGGGTGAACACTGAAGCTTTCTTT.

This clonotype was observed a handful of times. The CDR3 nucleotides read TGTGCCAGCAGTGCTGAGGGGGGCACTTACAATGAGCAGTTCTTC. Protein sequence: CASSAEGGTYNEQFF. The J gene is TRBJ2-1, the V gene TRBV6-4; D is perhaps TRBD1 or TRBD2 (6 bases each). Germline-derived CDR1 and CDR2 are MRHNA and SNTAGT. This CDR3 has 15 residues. V was shortened by 4 bases and J by 4 bases, with 14 bases between the two germline ends.

The chain uses TRBV7-8 and TRBJ2-1; the match to TRBD1 covers 10 bases. V dropped 3 bases and J dropped 7; count of bases not matched to a gene: 6. This CDR3 comprises 15 residues. Looked up from germline, CDR1 is SGHVS and CDR2 is FQNEAQ. Written as DNA, the CDR3 is TGTGCCAGCAGCTTGGGGGACAGGGGAGCTAATGAGCAGTTCTTC. Encoded protein: CASSLGDRGANEQFF. The full variable domain, with the rest looked up from reference TRBV7-8 and TRBJ2-1, is GAGVSQSPRYKVAKRGQDVALRCDPISGHVSLFWYQQALGQGPEFLTYFQNEAQLDKSGLPSDRFFAERPEGSVSTLKIQRTQQEDSAVYLCASSLGDRGANEQFFGPGTRLTVL.

A few counts support this clonotype. V is TRBV7-8 and J is TRBJ1-1; TRBD1 matches at 12 bases. Germline V CDR1 and CDR2: SGHVS, FQNEAQ. The CDR3 is 19 residues long. Losses at the gene ends were 5 bases for V and 1 base for J; bases not matched to a gene: 14. CDR3 sequence (DNA): TGTGCCAGCAGCCCTTACTGGGGGGGACAGGGGGCGAAGAACACTGAAGCTTTCTTT. As protein: CASSPYWGGQGAKNTEAFF.

The chain's CDR3 is CASSYSDRGDNEQFF. CDR3 DNA: TGTGCCAGCAGTTACTCGGACAGGGGAGATAATGAGCAGTTCTTC. The rearrangement links TRBV6-2 or TRBV6-3 to TRBJ2-1, with TRBD1 matching over 9 bases. The CDR3 is 15 amino acids. V trimming: 0 bases; J trimming: 7 bases; junction bases outside the gene matches: 4. Germline loops: CDR1 MNHEY, CDR2 SVGEGT.

This clonotype was detected a few times. This CDR3 reads CASSLRDSQETQYF. The CDR3 region has the DNA TGTGCCAGCAGCTTACGGGACAGCCAAGAGACCCAGTACTTC. The rearrangement uses TRBV7-9 and TRBJ2-5; 7 bases line up with TRBD1. The ends lost 2 bases at V and 1 base at J; junction bases unmatched: 1. Germline V gene data show CDR1 as SEHNR and CDR2 as FQNEAQ (reference sequence). This CDR3 is 14 amino acids long. The complete variable domain, with remaining parts taken from reference TRBV7-9 and TRBJ2-5, reads DTGVSQNPRHKITKRGQNVTFRCDPISEHNRLYWYRQTLGQGPEFLTYFQNEAQLEKSRLLSDRFSAERPKGSFSTLEIQRTEQGDSAMYLCASSLRDSQETQYFGPGTRLLVL.

The chain couples TRBV12-3 or TRBV12-4 to TRBJ2-1; D gene unclear. The CDR3 length is 14 residues. V lost 2 bases and J lost 6, with 11 bases in between. DNA of the CDR3: TGTGCCAGCAGTTTATCGGCCGGATTCAATGAGCAGTTCTTC. It codes for CASSLSAGFNEQFF.

This clonotype was found a few times. The rearrangement uses TRBV7-9 and TRBJ1-6; D remains ambiguous. The ends were cut back, 5 bases at V and 6 bases at J, with 5 bases in the middle. CDR3 length: 12 residues. Germline V gene lookup returns CDR1 SEHNR and CDR2 FQNEAQ (reference sequence). CDR3 bases: TGTGCCAGCAGCGCCGGTAATTCACCCCTCCACTTT. It yields the protein CASSAGNSPLHF.

The chain recombines TRBV19 with TRBJ1-1; the D gene is possibly TRBD1 (6 bases). Trimming shortened V by 3 bases and J by 7 bases, and 12 bases separated the two germline ends. The germline V gene has CDR1 LNHDA and CDR2 SQIVND (reference sequence). This CDR3 has 13 amino acids. DNA for the CDR3: TGTGCCAGTAGTATCAGGGGACGTTTTGAAGCTTTCTTT. This encodes CASSIRGRFEAFF.

A word on this clonotype: A junction boundary mismatches the germline segment, possibly from a read error. V usage is TRBV7-8 and J usage is TRBJ2-3, with D unresolved. There are 14 residues in the CDR3. Per germline, CDR1 SGHVS and CDR2 FQNEAQ. The CDR3 DNA sequence: TGTGCCAGCAGGTTAGCCGGATTCACAGATACGCAGTATTTT. It encodes CASRLAGFTDTQYF.

This clonotype was picked up a small number of times. The chain links TRBV7-2 to TRBJ1-4; 7 nucleotides agree with TRBD1. The CDR3 totals 14 residues. Germline CDR1 and CDR2: SGHTA and FQGNSA. Trimming removed 5 bases from V and 7 bases from J; junction bases left unmatched: 7. The CDR3 DNA is TGTGCCAGCAGCCGAGGAGGACAGGTTGAAAAACTGTTTTTT. It specifies CASSRGGQVEKLFF.

This clonotype was counted at least ten times. The chain is built from TRBV2 and TRBJ2-3, with a weak D call TRBD2 (6 bases). V was shortened by 3 bases and J by 3 bases, with 16 bases between the two germline ends. The CDR3 is 16 residues long. CDR1 and CDR2 from the germline V gene are SNHLY and FYNNEI. The CDR3 here is CASSDRRRGSTDTQYF. In DNA form, the CDR3 reads TGTGCCAGCAGTGATCGTAGGAGGGGTAGTACAGATACGCAGTATTTT.

V and J are TRBV2 and TRBJ1-2, with TRBD1 matching over 9 bases. Per the germline V gene, CDR1 is SNHLY and CDR2 is FYNNEI. The J segment lost 6 bases and the V segment lost 6 bases, leaving 11 bases of the junction unmatched. The CDR3 is 15 residues long. The CDR3: CASREQGAGSHGYTF. The DNA of the CDR3 is TGTGCCAGCAGGGAACAGGGGGCAGGTTCGCATGGCTACACCTTC.

This clonotype appeared a few times. The chain employs TRBV7-2 and TRBJ2-5; D gene unclear. Germline loops: CDR1 SGHTA, CDR2 FQGNSA. Trimming removed 0 bases at V and 2 bases at J, with 7 bases between. The CDR3 covers 14 residues. CDR3 protein: CASSLAGNQETQYF. Here the CDR3 DNA reads TGTGCCAGCAGCTTAGCGGGAAATCAAGAGACCCAGTACTTC.

The chain joins TRBV6-1 to TRBJ2-7; D is possibly TRBD2 (5 bases). Germline assignment: CDR1 MNHNS and CDR2 SASEGT. V was shortened by 7 bases and J by 2 bases, with 18 bases between the two germline ends. This CDR3 comprises 15 residues. The CDR3 loop reads CASIYEGSGPYEQYF. The CDR3 DNA reads TGTGCCAGCATCTACGAGGGTTCCGGACCCTACGAGCAGTACTTC.

V gene TRBV7-9 combines with J gene TRBJ2-3, with a weak D call TRBD2 (5 bases). The CDR3 runs to 16 residues. The V gene's germline CDR1 is SEHNR and CDR2 FQNEAQ (reference sequence). V was trimmed by 8 bases and J by 2 bases, leaving 20 bases between them. CDR3 sequence (DNA): TGTGCCAGCCTCCCCGGTGAGGGTACTTACACAGATACGCAGTATTTT. Encoded protein: CASLPGEGTYTDTQYF.

This sequence joins TRBV12-3 or TRBV12-4 and TRBJ2-3; D unclear. V was shortened by 6 bases and J by 6 bases, with 10 bases between the two germline ends. This CDR3 is 12 amino acids long. The CDR3 is CASSPLGDTQYF. Written as DNA, the CDR3 is TGTGCCAGCAGCCCCCTAGGGGATACGCAGTATTTT.